Below, 27 T cell receptor beta chains from the same sample are listed, as sequenced in a study of blood T cell repertoires in COVID-19. This table comes from immunoSEQ multiplex PCR, and its TCRdb copy is limited to in-frame clones, with some not included. The data show about 170,000 clones, around nine tenths seen once. The sequenced sample was peripheral blood. Receptors originate from a man between 70 and 80 years old with acute or convalescent COVID-19.

This clone was found once. J is TRBJ1-3 and V is TRBV6-1; the D gene is possibly TRBD1 (5 bases). The CDR3 consists of 13 residues. With 3 bases removed from V and 7 bases from J, the gap between germline ends came to 10 bases. The germline CDR1 and CDR2 sequences are MNHNS and SASEGT. As DNA, the CDR3 is TGTGCCAGCAGTGAGCAGACAGCGAACACCATATATTTT. This gives the protein CASSEQTANTIYF.

CDR3 amino acids: CASSVAISLSYNEQFF. The DNA for the CDR3 is TGTGCCAGCAGCGTAGCTATCTCTCTCTCCTACAATGAGCAGTTCTTC. The chain links TRBV9 to TRBJ2-1; D is unclear. The CDR3 runs 16 residues. V shed 0 bases and J shed 0 bases, with 10 bases lying between them. Germline V gene data show CDR1 as SGDLS and CDR2 as YYNGEE.

The J gene is TRBJ1-5, the V gene TRBV5-8; D ambiguous. In germline, CDR1 is SGHTS, CDR2 YDEGEE. This CDR3 spans 13 amino acids. Trimming removed 4 bases from V and 7 bases from J, with 12 bases in between. DNA of the CDR3: TGTGCCAGCAGCCTCTTTGGAGGGCAGCCCCAGCATTTT. Translated: CASSLFGGQPQHF. The full variable domain, its missing parts supplied by reference TRBV5-8 and TRBJ1-5, is EAGVTQSPTHLIKTRGQQATLRCSPISGHTSVYWYQQALGLGLQFLLWYDEGEERNRGNFPPRFSGRQFPNYSSELNVNALELEDSALYLCASSLFGGQPQHFGDGTRLSIL.

This chain links TRBV4-1 with TRBJ1-3, with unresolved D. The V gene lost 7 bases and the J gene lost 0 bases, with 13 bases spanning the gap. Germline CDR1 reads MGHRA; CDR2 reads YSYEKL. CDR3 length equals 15 residues. CDR3 sequence reads: CASTMGRGSGNTIYF. CDR3 bases: TGCGCCAGCACTATGGGTCGGGGCTCTGGAAACACCATATATTTT.

The chain has TRBV27 and TRBJ2-7; D gene uncertain. The CDR3 is 14 amino acids. Germline-derived CDR1 and CDR2 are MNHEY and SMNVEV (reference sequence). V lost 3 bases and J 0 bases, leaving 9 bases between the germline ends. The CDR3 DNA sequence: TGTGCCAGCAGTTTGGAGTCCACCTCCTACGAGCAGTACTTC. It translates to CASSLESTSYEQYF.

This chain uses TRBV6-6 with TRBJ2-3; D unclear. Germline V gene sequence: CDR1 MNHNY, CDR2 SVGAGI (reference sequence). This CDR3 is 16 amino acids long. The V gene lost 2 bases and the J gene lost 2 bases, with 14 bases spanning the gap. The CDR3 spells CASSYETWATTDTQYF. The CDR3 DNA sequence: TGTGCCAGCAGTTACGAAACTTGGGCCACCACAGATACGCAGTATTTT.

The chain is built from TRBV20-1 and TRBJ1-2; 9 bases fit TRBD1. Germline V CDR1 and CDR2: DFQATT, SNEGSKA (reference sequence). CDR3 length: 11 amino acids. For the CDR3, the DNA is TGCTTAACAGGGGGCGACTATGGCTACACCTTC. Its translation is CLTGGDYGYTF.

The chain has TRBV30 and TRBJ2-5; TRBD2 aligns across 7 bases. The length of the CDR3 is 14 residues. Per germline, CDR1 GTSNPN and CDR2 SVGIG (reference sequence). V was pared by 0 bases and J by 4 bases, with 5 bases of the junction left unmatched. The CDR3 DNA reads as TGTGCCTGGAGTGTACAGTGGGGGGGAGAGACCCAGTACTTC. It translates to CAWSVQWGGETQYF.

The gene calls are TRBV5-4 and TRBJ2-7, with D possibly TRBD1 on 6 matching bases. Germline V gives CDR1 SGHNT, CDR2 YYREEE (reference sequence). CDR3 length: 14 residues. V was cut by 4 bases and J by 2 bases, with 13 bases left in between. Here the CDR3 reads CASSQKGGPYEQYF. CDR3 sequence (DNA): TGTGCCAGCAGCCAGAAAGGGGGACCCTACGAGCAGTACTTC. The full variable domain, with the rest looked up from reference TRBV5-4 and TRBJ2-7, is ETGVTQSPTHLIKTRGQQVTLRCSSQSGHNTVSWYQQALGQGPQFIFQYYREEENGRGNFPPRFSGLQFPNYSSELNVNALELDDSALYLCASSQKGGPYEQYFGPGTRLTVT.

CDR3 bases: TGTGCCAGCAGCCAAGATTGGCGGGCTTCCTACGAGCAGTACTTC. Translated, it gives CASSQDWRASYEQYF. J is TRBJ2-7 and V is TRBV4-2; weak D call: TRBD2 (5 bases). The germline CDR1 and CDR2 sequences are LGHNA and YNFKEQ. V lost 0 bases and J lost 1, with 10 bases in between. The CDR3 has 15 amino acids.

The V call is TRBV28, the J call TRBJ1-2; TRBD1 might be the D (6 bases). The V and J ends lost 6 bases and 5 bases respectively, with 22 bases between them. This CDR3 has 16 residues. Germline assignment: CDR1 MDHEN and CDR2 SYDVKM. The CDR3 sequence: CASSFPGQSSLYGYTF. The CDR3 DNA follows: TGTGCCAGCAGCTTCCCTGGACAGAGTTCACTTTATGGCTACACCTTC.

V usage is TRBV10-3 and J usage is TRBJ2-4, with 8 bases lining up with TRBD1. This CDR3 has 16 residues. V was pared by 10 bases and J by 8 bases, with 19 bases of the junction left unmatched. CDR1 and CDR2 (germline): ENHRY, SYGVKD. CDR3 sequence reads: CARTSRSGGAVYIQYF. In DNA form, the CDR3 reads TGTGCCAGGACCAGCCGGTCAGGGGGCGCGGTATACATTCAGTACTTC.

There are a few counts of this clone. The J gene is TRBJ1-6, the V gene TRBV5-3; unclear D gene. TRBV5-3 is flagged as an ORF with uncertain function. The CDR3 covers 14 residues. The ends were cut back, 0 bases at V and 6 bases at J, with 7 bases in the middle. DNA of the CDR3: TGTGCCAGAAGCTTGGAGTTGAGTAATTCACCCCTCCACTTT. Residues: CARSLELSNSPLHF.

CDR3 sequence (DNA): TGTGCCAGCAGCTTTGCCAGCTATGGCTACACCTTC. Its protein is CASSFASYGYTF. The chain combines TRBV7-2 with TRBJ1-2; D gene uncertain. The V and J ends lost 3 bases and 4 bases respectively, with 6 bases between them. CDR1 and CDR2 (germline): SGHTA, FQGNSA. The CDR3 is 12 residues long.

The chain joins TRBV5-1 to TRBJ2-5; TRBD2 is a possible D gene (6 bases). Germline loops: CDR1 SGHRS, CDR2 YFSETQ. Deletions cut 0 bases from V and 1 base from J, with 7 bases between. There are 14 residues in the CDR3. The CDR3 bases are TGCGCCAGCAGCTTGGGGGGGGTCCAAGAGACCCAGTACTTC. This sequence encodes CASSLGGVQETQYF. The variable domain in full, completed from reference TRBV5-1 and TRBJ2-5, reads KAGVTQTPRYLIKTRGQQVTLSCSPISGHRSVSWYQQTPGQGLQFLFEYFSETQRNKGNFPGRFSGRQFSNSRSEMNVSTLELGDSALYLCASSLGGVQETQYFGPGTRLLVL.

This chain links TRBV3-1 (or the pseudogene TRBV3-2) with TRBJ2-3; 10 bases agree with TRBD2. Germline V CDR1 and CDR2: LGHDT, YNNKEL (reference sequence). J was trimmed by 5 bases and V by 4 bases; bases with no gene match: 6. The CDR3 is 15 residues long. CDR3 sequence (DNA): TGTGCCAGCAGCCCAACTAGCGGGAAAGGAGATACGCAGTATTTT. Encoded protein: CASSPTSGKGDTQYF.

The chain joins TRBV28 to TRBJ2-2, with 14 positions matching TRBD2. V trimming: 5 bases; J trimming: 6 bases; junction bases outside the gene matches: 14. Per germline, CDR1 MDHEN and CDR2 SYDVKM. The CDR3 runs to 19 residues. The CDR3 DNA reads as TGTGCCAGCAGTCTTCCCGGGACTAGCGGGAGTCGGCGGGCCGGGGAGCTGTTTTTT. This translates into CASSLPGTSGSRRAGELFF. The full variable domain, its missing parts supplied by reference TRBV28 and TRBJ2-2, is DVKVTQSSRYLVKRTGEKVFLECVQDMDHENMFWYRQDPGLGLRLIYFSYDVKMKEKGDIPEGYSVSREKKERFSLILESASTNQTSMYLCASSLPGTSGSRRAGELFFGEGSRLTVL.

CDR3 amino acids: CASSLRAGTKNIQYF. The CDR3 nucleotides read TGTGCCAGCAGCTTAAGGGCAGGGACCAAAAACATTCAGTACTTC. This chain links TRBV11-3 with TRBJ2-4, with D perhaps TRBD1 (5 bases). CDR1 is SGHNT and CDR2 is YENEEA in the germline V gene. V was pared by 2 bases and J by 2 bases, with 10 bases between. There are 15 residues in the CDR3.

The genes are TRBV19 and TRBJ1-5; D perhaps matches TRBD1 (5 bases). Trimming took off 5 bases at V and 5 bases at J, with 10 bases between the two ends. CDR1 and CDR2 from the germline V gene are LNHDA and SQIVND (reference sequence). This CDR3 spans 13 amino acids. The CDR3 bases are TGTGCCAGTAGTGGGGGGTTATATCAGCCCCAGCATTTT. This encodes CASSGGLYQPQHF.

The chain is built from TRBV6-5 and TRBJ1-1, with D possibly being TRBD1 (6 bases). The germline V and J ends were trimmed by 0 bases and 5 bases, with 13 bases remaining between them. Germline CDR1 reads MNHEY; CDR2 reads SVGAGI. CDR3 length equals 15 residues. The CDR3 loop reads CASSYSLGTWTEAFF. In nucleotides, the CDR3 is TGTGCCAGCAGTTACTCACTAGGGACATGGACTGAAGCTTTCTTT.

This clone was seen only a few times. The chain is built from TRBV30 and TRBJ1-2; 7 nucleotides line up with TRBD1. The CDR3 is 15 residues long. Germline V CDR1 and CDR2: GTSNPN, SVGIG (reference sequence). Losses at the gene ends were 3 bases for V and 3 bases for J; bases not matched to a gene: 10. CDR3 nucleotide sequence: TGTGCCTGGAGATTGACAGGGAGGCTCGACTATGGCTACACCTTC. Translated: CAWRLTGRLDYGYTF. Full variable domain (outside the CDR3, taken from reference TRBV30 and TRBJ1-2): SQTIHQWPATLVQPVGSPLSLECTVEGTSNPNLYWYRQAAGRGLQLLFYSVGIGQISSEVPQNLSASRPQDRQFILSSKKLLLSDSGFYLCAWRLTGRLDYGYTFGSGTRLTVV.

The chain links TRBV29-1 to TRBJ2-7; 15 bases line up with TRBD2. CDR3 length: 17 amino acids. With 4 bases clipped from V and 7 bases from J, the junction kept 14 bases outside the gene matches. Germline V gives CDR1 SQVTM, CDR2 ANQGSEA. CDR3 sequence: CSVAPLGTSGRRGEQYF. CDR3 coding DNA: TGCAGCGTTGCCCCACTCGGGACTAGCGGGAGGAGGGGGGAGCAGTACTTC.

The V call is TRBV2, the J call TRBJ2-5; maybe TRBD1 (7 bases). This CDR3 has 15 amino acids. CDR1 is SNHLY, CDR2 FYNNEI, per germline. The ends were cut back, 2 bases at V and 5 bases at J, with 15 bases in the middle. In DNA, the CDR3 is TGTGCCAGCAGTGAAATGACAGGGAGGCGGGAGACCCAGTACTTC. Encoded protein: CASSEMTGRRETQYF.

This clone has a handful of counts. V is TRBV28 and J is TRBJ2-7, with TRBD1 matching over 7 bases. Trimming removed 10 bases from V and 0 bases from J; junction bases left unmatched: 9. CDR3 length equals 14 residues. The germline CDR1 and CDR2 sequences are MDHEN and SYDVKM. The CDR3 DNA reads as TGTGCCACCTTAGGACAGGACTCCTCCTACGAGCAGTACTTC. It yields the protein CATLGQDSSYEQYF.

The chain uses TRBV2 and TRBJ2-5; 7 nucleotides line up with TRBD1. CDR1 and CDR2 (germline): SNHLY, FYNNEI. V shed 5 bases, J shed 5 bases, and the junction held 8 bases outside the gene matches. This CDR3 region has 14 residues. CDR3 residues: CASSMGQPGETQYF. CDR3 DNA sequence: TGTGCCAGCAGTATGGGACAGCCAGGGGAGACCCAGTACTTC.

The chain carries TRBV5-1 and TRBJ2-3; 12 bases map to TRBD2. The CDR3 has 15 residues. CDR1 SGHRS and CDR2 YFSETQ come from the germline V gene. The V segment lost 4 bases and the J segment 5 bases; nucleotides outside the gene matches: 5. CDR3 sequence: CASSTGTSGLDTQYF. CDR3 sequence (DNA): TGCGCCAGCAGCACCGGGACTAGCGGGTTAGATACGCAGTATTTT.

The chain has TRBV11-2 and TRBJ1-1; no firm D call. Germline V lookup: CDR1 SGHAT, CDR2 FQNNGV. Trimming took off 3 bases at V and 1 base at J, with 6 bases between the two ends. The CDR3 length is 13 residues. DNA for the CDR3: TGTGCCAGCAGCTTTGAGGGGAACACTGAAGCTTTCTTT. The encoded protein is CASSFEGNTEAFF.